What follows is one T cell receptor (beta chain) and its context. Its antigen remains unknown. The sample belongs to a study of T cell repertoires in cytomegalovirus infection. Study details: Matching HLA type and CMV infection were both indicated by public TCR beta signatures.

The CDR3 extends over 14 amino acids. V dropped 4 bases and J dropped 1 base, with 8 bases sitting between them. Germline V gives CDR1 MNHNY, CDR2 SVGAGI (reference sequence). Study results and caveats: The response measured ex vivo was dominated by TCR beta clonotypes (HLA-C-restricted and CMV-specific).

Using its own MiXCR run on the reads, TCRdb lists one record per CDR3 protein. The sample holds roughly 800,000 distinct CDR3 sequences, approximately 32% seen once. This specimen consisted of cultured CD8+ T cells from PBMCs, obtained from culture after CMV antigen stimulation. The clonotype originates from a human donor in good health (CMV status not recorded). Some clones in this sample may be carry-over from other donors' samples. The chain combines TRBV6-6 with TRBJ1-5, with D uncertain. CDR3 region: CASSFHVSNQPQHF. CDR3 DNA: TGTGCCAGCAGTTTCCACGTGAGCAATCAGCCCCAGCATTTT.